This TCR beta chain was recorded in a study of TIL therapy for anti-PD-1-resistant metastatic lung cancer (dated by TCRdb to 2020 to 2023). Turning to the overall study: Tumors were harvested prior to any PD-1/PD-L1 blockade, after which nivolumab was administered to patients, and lymphodepletion, expanded TIL infusion and IL-2 were given to patients who progressed. T cell receptor beta sequencing of tumor and peripheral blood served to follow clonotypes across the tumor, the expanded TIL product, and serial blood samples. Enrolled patients had a median age of roughly 54 years (range about 38-85) and a median tumor PD-L1 proportion score of approximately 6.2%. A median non-synonymous tumor mutation burden of around 1.5 mutations per megabase was determined across the cohort by whole-exome sequencing. The cohort was predominantly lung adenocarcinoma, with a few EGFR-mutant and two ALK-rearranged tumors, and half of patients were current or former smokers. The research as a whole found: Because the cohort was highly selected, with more treatment-naive, never-smoker and oncogene-addicted patients than is typical, generalizability is limited. The study protocol defined all tumor marker inferences as exploratory. Infused TIL clonotypes partially replaced the baseline peripheral repertoire then decayed over months, with no apparent association between persistence and response.

V sheds 1 base and J sheds 8 bases, leaving 6 bases between their ends. The CDR3 goes from the cysteine to the phenylalanine over 11 residues. CDR3 DNA is the only sequence kept; it has 33 bases, read in frame from the first base. Sequences SGDLS (CDR1) and YYNGEE (CDR2) are obtained from the germline V gene. This clone was picked up a small number of times. Its antigen is unknown. Base qualities were left out, and no much larger clone turns up one base away. The sample's time point label is to be understood as: pre-treatment sample, taken before nivolumab and TIL therapy. A phase I trial run at two centers enrolled adults with stage 4 NSCLC between late 2017 and 2020. The samples were drawn from an open-label, single-arm phase I trial testing tumor-infiltrating lymphocyte therapy combined with nivolumab in advanced non-small cell lung cancer. Blood mononuclear cells from EDTA tubes were separated on a Ficoll gradient and snap-frozen as pellets, and DNA was extracted from the cells using a Qiagen mini-prep kit.

The immunoSEQ v3 hsTCRB kit was used to amplify TCR beta CDR3 regions from genomic DNA through bias-controlled multiplex PCR. An Illumina NextSeq 500 was used to sequence the TCR libraries, reaching around 1.8 million read pairs at survey level or about 4.5-6 million at deep level. Regarding the original processing steps: The immunoSEQ Analyzer software assigned V, D and J genes, filtered out non-productive sequences, and reported clonality. Repertoires were compared by productive Simpson clonality and by the Morisita overlap index of productive TRB rearrangements between infused TIL and blood. The absolute count of a clonotype in blood was estimated by multiplying the lymphocyte count by the CD3+ fraction and by the productive frequency of the clone. Drawn from immuneACCESS, this table holds only the in-frame rearrangements with V and J called that TCRdb kept. Clones are partly lost; checked studies trace under half to an unresolved V gene and leave the rest unexplained. V and J calls and clone size are copied from that table; D and trimming were computed from the DNA. The sample contains approximately 50,000 clones, 70% to 80% of them found a single time. About 15% of the sample goes to the ten largest clones.

Material: blood, obtained at baseline. This TCR came from a man aged 65 to 79 with non-small cell lung cancer. This chain is built from TRBV9 and TRBJ1-2, with no confident D gene call. The bases are TGTGCCAGCAGCGTACCTGGGGGCTACACCTTC. Its amino acids are CASSVPGGYTF.